The sequence of this T cell receptor beta chain was determined in a study of T-cell memory formation after mild COVID-19. MiXCR, run by TCRdb on the 5' RACE reads, gives a single entry per CDR3 protein. The sample consists of hundreds of thousands of distinct CDR3 sequences, about 15% of them appearing once. CDR1 is SNHLY, CDR2 FYNNEI, per germline. The CDR3 is 13 residues long. V gave up 8 bases and J gave up 3 bases, with 11 bases separating them. Findings and limits, study-wide: CM and EM subsets held most contracting CD4+ clones; EMRA held CD8+ ones. Balance between CD4 and CD8 was seen in clones contracting day 15 to 85, and a CD4+ lean was seen in later expanders.

Notes on this clonotype: Its specificity is unknown.

This TCR was sampled from a man younger than 35 who had mild COVID-19 (a few samples of this study predate the infection). Cell type and time point are not known. The sequencing sample was made of PBMCs or a T cell subset sorted from them (not recorded which). The chain has TRBV2 and TRBJ1-3, with D possibly matching TRBD1 (6 bases). The CDR3 sequence: CASPGTFGNTIYF. The CDR3 DNA follows: TGTGCCAGCCCCGGGACATTTGGAAACACCATATATTTT.